Here is one T cell receptor (beta chain) with its context. This clonotype was found many times. This receptor's antigen is unknown. Base qualities are not provided; no much larger clone lies one nucleotide away. Reading the label with the study, this specimen's time point is: persistent/refractory GD, antithyroid drugs over 5 years with positive TRAb. RNA was extracted from PBMCs in TRIzol for both TCR sequencing and RNA sequencing. The diagnosis of Graves' disease followed American Thyroid Association guidelines. Patients were recruited from an endocrinology department in Xi'an, China. Each patient gave 9 to 10 milliliters of peripheral blood, collected in an EDTA anticoagulant tube. PBMCs were isolated by Ficoll Paque Plus density gradient separation without further T cell sorting. An Agilent 2100 Bioanalyzer and agarose gel were used to check RNA quality, and a NanoDrop 2000 was used to measure RNA concentration.

This sample was taken from a study of regulatory T cells in long-lasting Graves disease (dated by TCRdb to 2020 to 2022). The study in broad terms: Persistent Graves' disease meant more than 5 years of antithyroid drug treatment with TSH receptor autoantibodies that stayed positive. On average, persistent Graves' disease patients in the clinical cohort had been on antithyroid drugs for eight to twelve years. A total of some 35 samples underwent TCR sequencing, from around 13 patients with persistent Graves' disease and roughly 20 patients with newly diagnosed Graves' disease. The study was registered as a clinical trial and conducted in China. This study used TCR sequencing and RNA sequencing of peripheral blood to compare persistent Graves' disease patients against newly diagnosed Graves' disease patients.

Library prep was done by multiplex PCR. The sequencing machine was an Illumina HiSeq 4000. iRepertoire HTBI primers and Arm-PCR amplification of CDR3 regions were used to construct TCR beta libraries. Gel purification was performed on PCR products prior to sequencing. In the original analysis: Across samples, about 64 TRBV and 12 to 15 TRBJ segments were identified and used for gene usage analysis of CDR3 amino acid clonotypes. COPE and FqMerger were used to merge filtered high-quality paired reads into contigs. Contigs were aligned with BLAST to IMGT TRBV, TRBD and TRBJ reference genes, and CDR3 was defined per IMGT. Any clonotype with a frequency above 0.1% was classified as a highly expanded clone. Shannon entropy served as the measure of repertoire diversity, while the Gini coefficient captured V-J evenness. A clonotype found in more than one individual was treated as public. TCRdb reworked the public reads: Q25 trimming with fastp, MiXCR clone assembly, productive beta chains retained. All rows with the same CDR3 protein become a single entry with the most common DNA and genes. These V and J calls are TCRdb output, not the study's own analysis. Within this sample are 350,000 to 500,000 distinct CDR3 sequences, with 21% of them counted one time only. The ten biggest clones cover approximately 15% of the sample.

What the study reported, not specific to this receptor: Only peripheral blood was studied, because thyroid tissue, the primary lesion, was inaccessible. Lower TCR Shannon entropy and fewer highly expanded clones were observed in persistent Graves' disease patients than in newly diagnosed patients, which suggested clonal expansion. Patients with persistent disease shared more public clonotypes (about 2,500) than newly diagnosed patients did (966). Sequencing and analysis were limited to the TCR beta chain. The small sample size was acknowledged by the authors as a limitation that may reduce accuracy.

This clonotype was obtained from a female donor with Graves disease. This material consisted of peripheral blood mononuclear cells (PBMCs), taken when the disease was refractory, from a patient treated with antithyroid drugs.

The encoded CDR3 is CASSRSSYNSPLHF. The DNA sequence reads TGTGCCAGTAGCCGGAGCTCCTATAATTCACCCCTCCACTTT. The V and J genes are TRBV19 and TRBJ1-6, with no D gene named confidently. V is cut by 6 bases and J by 0 bases, and the space between the germline ends is 6 bases. CDR1 and CDR2, per the germline V gene (reference sequence), are LNHDA and SQIVND. From its cysteine to its phenylalanine, the CDR3 spans 14 amino acids. Kept here is only the CDR3 DNA, which spans 42 bases and is read in frame from base 1.